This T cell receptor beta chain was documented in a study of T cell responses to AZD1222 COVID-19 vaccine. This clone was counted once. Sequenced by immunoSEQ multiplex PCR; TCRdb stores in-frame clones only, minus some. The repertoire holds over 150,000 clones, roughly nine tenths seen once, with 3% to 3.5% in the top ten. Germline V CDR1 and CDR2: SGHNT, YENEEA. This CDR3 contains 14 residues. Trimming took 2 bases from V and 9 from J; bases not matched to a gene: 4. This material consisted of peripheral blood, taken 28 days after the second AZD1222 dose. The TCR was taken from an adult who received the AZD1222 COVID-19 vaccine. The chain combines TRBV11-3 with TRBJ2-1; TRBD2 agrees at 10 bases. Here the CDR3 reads CASSLLAGVGEQFF. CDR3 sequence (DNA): TGTGCCAGCAGCTTACTAGCGGGAGTCGGTGAGCAGTTCTTC.